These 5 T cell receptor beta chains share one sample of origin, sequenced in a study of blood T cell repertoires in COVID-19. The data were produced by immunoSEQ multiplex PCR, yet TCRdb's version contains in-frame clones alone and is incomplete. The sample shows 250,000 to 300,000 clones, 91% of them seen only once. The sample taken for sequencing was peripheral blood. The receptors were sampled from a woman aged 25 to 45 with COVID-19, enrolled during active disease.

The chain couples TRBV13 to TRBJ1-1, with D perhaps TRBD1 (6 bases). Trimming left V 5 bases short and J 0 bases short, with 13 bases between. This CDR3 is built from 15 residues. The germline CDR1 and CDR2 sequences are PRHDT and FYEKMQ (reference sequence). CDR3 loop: CASSHGQLMNTEAFF. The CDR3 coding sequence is TGTGCCAGCAGCCACGGACAGCTGATGAACACTGAAGCTTTCTTT.

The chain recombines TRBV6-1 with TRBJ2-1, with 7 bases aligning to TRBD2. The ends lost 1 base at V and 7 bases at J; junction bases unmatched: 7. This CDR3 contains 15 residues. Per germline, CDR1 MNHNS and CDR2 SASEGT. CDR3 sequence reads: CASSEGWREFNEQFF. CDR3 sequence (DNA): TGTGCCAGCAGTGAAGGTTGGCGGGAGTTTAATGAGCAGTTCTTC.

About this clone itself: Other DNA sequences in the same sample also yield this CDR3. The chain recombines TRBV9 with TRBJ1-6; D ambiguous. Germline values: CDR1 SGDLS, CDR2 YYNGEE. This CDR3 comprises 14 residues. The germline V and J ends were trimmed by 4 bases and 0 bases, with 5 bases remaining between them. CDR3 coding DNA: TGTGCCAGCAGCCGGGACTCCTATAATTCACCCCTCCACTTT. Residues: CASSRDSYNSPLHF.

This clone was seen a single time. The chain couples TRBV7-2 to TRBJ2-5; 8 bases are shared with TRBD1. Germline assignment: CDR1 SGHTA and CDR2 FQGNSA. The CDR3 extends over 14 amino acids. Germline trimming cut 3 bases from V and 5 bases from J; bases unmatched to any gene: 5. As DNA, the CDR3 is TGTGCCAGCAGCTTCAGGGGGCGCCGGGAGACCCAGTACTTC. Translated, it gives CASSFRGRRETQYF.

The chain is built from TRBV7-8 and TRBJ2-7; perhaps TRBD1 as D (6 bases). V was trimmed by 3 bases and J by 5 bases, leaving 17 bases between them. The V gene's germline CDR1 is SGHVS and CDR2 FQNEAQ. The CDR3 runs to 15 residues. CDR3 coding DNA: TGTGCCAGCAGCTTCCCGCCACAGGGCCTGAACGAGCAGTACTTC. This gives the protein CASSFPPQGLNEQYF.